Sequencing of this TCR beta chain was carried out in a study of blood T cell repertoires in COVID-19. Study in general: Samples taken during acute and convalescent COVID-19 were collected in the United States, Italy and Spain. T cells, B-cell-depleted T cells, or PBMCs supplied cDNA or gDNA.

Original data processing: Reference gene primers were amplified, and this amplification served to estimate nucleated cell counts. Profiled with immunoSEQ multiplex PCR; TCRdb holds only in-frame clones, not every one. V, J and clone size derive from that table, while D and trimming were established from the DNA sequence. The sample carries fewer than 70,000 clones, approximately 81% recorded once. The CDR3 runs 13 residues. The junction had 5 bases not matched to a gene; V was cut back by 4 bases and J by 5 bases. Germline V CDR1 and CDR2: SGHKS, YYEKEE (reference sequence). Sequencing was carried out using peripheral blood. The source of this sequence is a man in his forties or fifties with active COVID-19. J is TRBJ1-2 and V is TRBV5-5; 7 bases align to TRBD1. CDR3 protein: CASSRQGTYGYTF. CDR3 in DNA: TGTGCCAGCAGCCGACAGGGAACTTATGGCTACACCTTC.